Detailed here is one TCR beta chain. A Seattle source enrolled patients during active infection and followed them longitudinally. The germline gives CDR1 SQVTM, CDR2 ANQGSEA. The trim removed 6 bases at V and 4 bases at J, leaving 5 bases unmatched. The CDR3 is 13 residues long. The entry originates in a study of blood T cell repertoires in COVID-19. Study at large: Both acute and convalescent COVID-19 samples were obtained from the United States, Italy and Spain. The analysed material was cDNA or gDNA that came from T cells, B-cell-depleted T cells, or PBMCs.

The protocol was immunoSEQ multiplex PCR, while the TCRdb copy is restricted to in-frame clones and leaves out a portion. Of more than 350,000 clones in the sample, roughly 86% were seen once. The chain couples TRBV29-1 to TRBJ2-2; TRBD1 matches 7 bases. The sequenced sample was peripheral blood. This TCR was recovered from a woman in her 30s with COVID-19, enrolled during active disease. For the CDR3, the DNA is TGCAGCGTAGGGGGCGCCGGCACCGGGGAGCTGTTTTTT. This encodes CSVGGAGTGELFF.